Here is one T cell receptor beta chain with its context. Its target is not known. Time point noted: pretreatment peripheral blood. TCR analog templates of synthetic origin were spiked into each PCR. Some clones are missing from TCRdb's copy, which holds only in-frame ones; the method was immunoSEQ multiplex PCR. The sample records about 87,000 clones, around 83% being singletons. The source of the sample is a study of PD-L1 blockade in urothelial cancer. Study in general: The researchers analyzed blood 3 weeks (second dose) and 6 weeks after treatment start. Notes on the study in general: Tumor-associated blood clones were expanded more by durable-benefit patients at 3 weeks.

Losses at the gene ends were 3 bases for V and 5 bases for J; bases not matched to a gene: 9. The CDR3 extends over 17 amino acids. Looked up from germline, CDR1 is SGDLS and CDR2 is YYNGEE. The rearrangement links TRBV9 to TRBJ2-1; TRBD2 aligns across 12 bases. The origin of this receptor is a man aged 60 to 69 with urothelial cancer. This material consisted of PBMCs, taken around atezolizumab (anti-PD-L1) treatment. The CDR3 bases are TGTGCCAGCAGCGCAGGGCTACTAGCGGGAGGAAACAATGAGCAGTTCTTC. Amino acid sequence: CASSAGLLAGGNNEQFF. Full variable domain (remainder filled in from reference TRBV9 and TRBJ2-1): DSGVTQTPKHLITATGQRVTLRCSPRSGDLSVYWYQQSLDQGLQFLIQYYNGEERAKGNILERFSAQQFPDLHSELNLSSLELGDSALYFCASSAGLLAGGNNEQFFGPGTRLTVL.